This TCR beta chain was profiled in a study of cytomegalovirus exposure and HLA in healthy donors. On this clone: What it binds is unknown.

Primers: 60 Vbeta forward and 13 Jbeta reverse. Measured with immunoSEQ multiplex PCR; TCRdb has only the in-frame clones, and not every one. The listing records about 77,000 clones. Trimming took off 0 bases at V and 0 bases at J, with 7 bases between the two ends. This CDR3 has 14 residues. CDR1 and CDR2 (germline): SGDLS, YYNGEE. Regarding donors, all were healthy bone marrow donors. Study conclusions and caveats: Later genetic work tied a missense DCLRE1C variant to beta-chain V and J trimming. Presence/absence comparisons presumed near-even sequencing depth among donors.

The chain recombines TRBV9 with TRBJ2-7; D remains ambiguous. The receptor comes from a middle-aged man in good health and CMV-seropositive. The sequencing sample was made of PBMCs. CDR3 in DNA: TGTGCCAGCAGCGTAGCTCCTAGCTCCTACGAGCAGTACTTC. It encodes CASSVAPSSYEQYF.